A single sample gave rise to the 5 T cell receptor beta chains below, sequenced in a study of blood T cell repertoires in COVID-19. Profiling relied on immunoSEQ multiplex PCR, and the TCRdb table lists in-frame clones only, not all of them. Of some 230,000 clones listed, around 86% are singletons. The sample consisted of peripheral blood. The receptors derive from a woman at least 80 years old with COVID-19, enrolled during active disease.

In nucleotides, the CDR3 is TGTGCCAGCAGCCCCGCGGCGGGGTGGATAGATGGCTACACCTTC. Encoded protein: CASSPAAGWIDGYTF. The rearrangement joins TRBV7-8 to TRBJ1-2; D is undetermined. The V gene's germline CDR1 is SGHVS and CDR2 FQNEAQ. This CDR3 comprises 15 residues. V lost 5 bases and J lost 6, with 19 bases in between.

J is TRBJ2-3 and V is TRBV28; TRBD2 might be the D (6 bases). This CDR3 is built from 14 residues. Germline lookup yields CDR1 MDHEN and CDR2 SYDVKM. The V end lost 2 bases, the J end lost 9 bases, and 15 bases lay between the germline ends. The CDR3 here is CASSLVPVAGTQYF. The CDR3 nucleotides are TGTGCCAGCAGTTTAGTCCCCGTCGCGGGGACGCAGTATTTT.

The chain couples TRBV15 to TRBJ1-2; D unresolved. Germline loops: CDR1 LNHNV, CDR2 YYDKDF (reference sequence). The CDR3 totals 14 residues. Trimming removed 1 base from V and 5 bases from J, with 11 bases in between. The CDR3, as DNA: TGTGCCACCAGCAGAGGAGGAGGGCCGTATGGCTACACCTTC. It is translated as CATSRGGGPYGYTF.

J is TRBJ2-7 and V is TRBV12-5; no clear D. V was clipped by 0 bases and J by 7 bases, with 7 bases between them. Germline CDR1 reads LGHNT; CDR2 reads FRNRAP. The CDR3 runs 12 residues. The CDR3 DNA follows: TGTGCTAGTGGTTTGGTGATGCGGGAGCAGTACTTC. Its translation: CASGLVMREQYF.

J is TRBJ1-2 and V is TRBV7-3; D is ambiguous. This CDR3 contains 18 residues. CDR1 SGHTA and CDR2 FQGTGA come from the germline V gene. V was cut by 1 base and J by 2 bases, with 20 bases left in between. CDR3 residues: CASSLKPGIGRSNYGYTF. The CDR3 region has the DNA TGTGCCAGCAGCTTAAAACCCGGGATTGGACGCTCAAACTATGGCTACACCTTC.